The clone carrying this T cell receptor beta chain was detected a few times. This record comes from a study of cytomegalovirus exposure and HLA in healthy donors. Across the study: Among the approximately 420 donors who were genotyped, about 80% fell in the genetic ancestry cluster that is associated with self-reported Caucasian donors.

A multiplex PCR was run with 60 Vbeta primers and 13 Jbeta primers. Authors' methods: There were about 88 million unique TCR beta chains by a later count, and 10 million to 12 million of them were shared. TCRdb keeps only in-frame clones here, not all; method: immunoSEQ multiplex PCR. For V, J and clone size, that table is used; D and trimming come from the DNA. In the table there are 200,000 to 250,000 clones, approximately 68% of which are singletons. Trimming removed 1 base at V and 8 bases at J, with 11 bases between. This CDR3 is 13 amino acids long. Germline loops: CDR1 SGHVS, CDR2 FNYEAQ. The TCR originated in a woman under 40 in good health and CMV-seronegative. The chain couples TRBV7-6 to TRBJ1-2; no reliable D call. The material sequenced was PBMCs. Here the CDR3 DNA reads TGTGCCAGCAGCTTAGTGGTAGACGGGGGCTACACCTTC. It specifies CASSLVVDGGYTF.